The clone carrying this T cell receptor beta chain showed up just a few times. Its antigen is unidentified. A much larger clone lies a single base off, so this may be a read error. The read halts 3 residues ahead of the CDR3 end, with the missing end drawn from the germline J gene. Trimming removed 11 bases at V and 1 base at J, with 23 bases between. Germline V gene lookup returns CDR1 LNHDA and CDR2 SQIVND (reference sequence). CDR3 size: 16 residues. CVID and control samples used equivalent genomic DNA input. Clones were sequenced by immunoSEQ multiplex PCR, and TCRdb holds only the in-frame ones, with some missing. This record lists approximately 52,000 clones, none seen once only, and the top ten clones contain approximately 3.6%. The data belong to a study of T cell clonality in common variable immunodeficiency. The study's findings and limits: Fewer TCRbeta clones were shared among CVID subjects than controls.

This clonotype originated in a person between 18 and 75 years old in good health. J is TRBJ1-1 and V is TRBV19; the D gene is possibly TRBD1 (6 bases). Sequencing was carried out using peripheral blood mononuclear cells. CDR3 bases read: TGTGCCTCCTCGTGGGGGAGACAGGTTGAGAACACTGAA. As protein: CASSWGRQVENTE. The whole CDR3 sequence reads CASSWGRQVENTEAFF.